This is a list of T cell receptor beta chains from one sample in a study of OX40 agonist ivuxolimab in advanced cancers. Sequencing was performed with immunoSEQ multiplex PCR; in TCRdb, only in-frame clones are kept and a portion is missing. This repertoire shows some 94,000 clones, under 95% found once; its top ten account for around 0.76%. The sample in question was CD4+ or CD8+ T cells sorted from blood, obtained in a trial of the OX40 agonist ivuxolimab. The receptor source for this set is an adult with an advanced solid tumor such as melanoma, head and neck, liver or kidney cancer. The CDR3 runs from the conserved cysteine through the conserved F or W. A D gene is named only where the DNA matches it firmly. Size values are once, few and many counts, or a class for expanded clones, and some rows have none.

CDR3aa: CASSRRSYNSPLHF; CDR3nt: TGTGCCAGCAGCCGACGCTCCTATAATTCACCCCTCCACTTT; d_gene: .; j_gene: TRBJ1-6; len: 14; abundance: .; v_gene: TRBV7-2
CDR3aa: CASSQFSGLGLNQPQHF; CDR3nt: TGCGCCAGCAGCCAATTTTCCGGGTTGGGGCTCAATCAGCCCCAGCATTTT; d_gene: .; j_gene: TRBJ1-5; len: 17; abundance: .; v_gene: TRBV4-1
CDR3aa: CASSLDRVAGNTIYF; CDR3nt: TGTGCCAGCAGCCTTGACAGGGTTGCTGGAAACACCATATATTTT; d_gene: TRBD1; j_gene: TRBJ1-3; len: 15; abundance: .; v_gene: TRBV6-5
CDR3aa: CASSLSAGGLREQYF; CDR3nt: TGTGCCAGCAGCTTGTCAGCGGGAGGGCTCCGCGAGCAGTACTTC; d_gene: TRBD2; j_gene: TRBJ2-7; len: 15; abundance: .; v_gene: TRBV5-4
CDR3aa: CASSRTQTGSEQYF; CDR3nt: TGTGCCAGCAGCAGGACTCAAACAGGGTCCGAGCAGTACTTC; d_gene: .; j_gene: TRBJ2-7; len: 14; abundance: .; v_gene: TRBV5-6
CDR3aa: CASRGRRRGTYEQYF; CDR3nt: TGTGCCAGCAGGGGCCGACGGCGTGGGACATACGAGCAGTACTTC; d_gene: .; j_gene: TRBJ2-7; len: 15; abundance: .; v_gene: TRBV6-6
CDR3aa: CASSATDRGSNTGELFF; CDR3nt: TGTGCCAGCAGCGCGACCGACAGGGGATCGAACACCGGGGAGCTGTTTTTT; d_gene: TRBD1; j_gene: TRBJ2-2; len: 17; abundance: .; v_gene: TRBV9
CDR3aa: CATIEGAYNEQFF; CDR3nt: TGTGCCACGATAGAGGGGGCCTACAATGAGCAGTTCTTC; d_gene: .; j_gene: TRBJ2-1; len: 13; abundance: .; v_gene: TRBV19
CDR3aa: CASSPAGGAGELFF; CDR3nt: TGTGCCAGCTCACCAGCGGGAGGGGCCGGGGAGCTGTTTTTT; d_gene: TRBD2; j_gene: TRBJ2-2; len: 14; abundance: .; v_gene: TRBV18
CDR3aa: CSVPGPALDEQFF; CDR3nt: TGCAGCGTACCGGGACCCGCGTTGGATGAGCAGTTCTTC; d_gene: .; j_gene: TRBJ2-1; len: 13; abundance: .; v_gene: TRBV29-1
CDR3aa: CASSLGRGGMNEQYF; CDR3nt: TGTGCCAGCAGCTTAGGACGGGGCGGGATGAACGAGCAGTACTTC; d_gene: .; j_gene: TRBJ2-7; len: 15; abundance: .; v_gene: TRBV7-3
CDR3aa: CATSRDGYEQYF; CDR3nt: TGTGCCACCAGCAGAGATGGGTACGAGCAGTACTTC; d_gene: .; j_gene: TRBJ2-7; len: 12; abundance: .; v_gene: TRBV15
CDR3aa: CASSYSKGGNTEAFF; CDR3nt: TGTGCCAGCAGTTACTCGAAAGGGGGAAACACTGAAGCTTTCTTT; d_gene: .; j_gene: TRBJ1-1; len: 15; abundance: .; v_gene: TRBV6-6
CDR3aa: CASSYGTGMNTEAFF; CDR3nt: TGTGCCAGCAGTTACGGGACAGGGATGAACACTGAAGCTTTCTTT; d_gene: TRBD1; j_gene: TRBJ1-1; len: 15; abundance: .; v_gene: TRBV6-6
CDR3aa: CASSPWTSVTSTDTQYF; CDR3nt: TGTGCCAGCAGCCCGTGGACTAGCGTTACCTCCACAGATACGCAGTATTTT; d_gene: TRBD2; j_gene: TRBJ2-3; len: 17; abundance: once; v_gene: TRBV5-4
CDR3aa: CASSLDRLNGYTF; CDR3nt: TGTGCCAGCAGCTTAGACAGGCTCAATGGCTACACCTTC; d_gene: .; j_gene: TRBJ1-2; len: 13; abundance: .; v_gene: TRBV5-6
CDR3aa: CASSEAAAYNSPLHF; CDR3nt: TGTGCCAGCAGTGAAGCGGCAGCCTATAATTCACCCCTCCACTTT; d_gene: .; j_gene: TRBJ1-6; len: 15; abundance: .; v_gene: TRBV2
CDR3aa: CASSLATAGGSYEQYF; CDR3nt: TGTGCCAGCAGCTTAGCGACAGCGGGAGGGTCCTACGAGCAGTACTTC; d_gene: TRBD2; j_gene: TRBJ2-7; len: 16; abundance: .; v_gene: TRBV7-8
CDR3aa: CASSLNRVKYNEQFF; CDR3nt: TGTGCCAGCAGTTTAAATCGGGTCAAGTACAATGAGCAGTTCTTC; d_gene: .; j_gene: TRBJ2-1; len: 15; abundance: .; v_gene: TRBV27
CDR3aa: CASSLGVAGGTDTQYF; CDR3nt: TGTGCCAGCAGCTTAGGGGTAGCGGGGGGCACAGATACGCAGTATTTT; d_gene: TRBD2; j_gene: TRBJ2-3; len: 16; abundance: .; v_gene: TRBV7-6
CDR3aa: CASSIGLAEYEQYF; CDR3nt: TGTGCCAGTAGTATCGGACTAGCGGAATACGAGCAGTACTTC; d_gene: TRBD2; j_gene: TRBJ2-7; len: 14; abundance: .; v_gene: TRBV19
CDR3aa: CASGFGRASGNTIYF; CDR3nt: TGTGCCAGCGGTTTCGGACGGGCCTCTGGAAACACCATATATTTT; d_gene: .; j_gene: TRBJ1-3; len: 15; abundance: .; v_gene: TRBV2
CDR3aa: CSVETGQSGNTIYF; CDR3nt: TGCAGCGTTGAAACGGGACAGAGTGGAAACACCATATATTTT; d_gene: TRBD1; j_gene: TRBJ1-3; len: 14; abundance: .; v_gene: TRBV29-1
CDR3aa: CASSNGLAPNTGELFF; CDR3nt: TGTGCCAGTAGTAACGGACTAGCGCCGAACACCGGGGAGCTGTTTTTT; d_gene: TRBD2; j_gene: TRBJ2-2; len: 16; abundance: .; v_gene: TRBV19
CDR3aa: CASSITDTQYF; CDR3nt: TGTGCCAGCAGCATCACAGATACGCAGTATTTT; d_gene: .; j_gene: TRBJ2-3; len: 11; abundance: .; v_gene: TRBV7-2
CDR3aa: CASSLRMEQYGYTF; CDR3nt: TGTGCCAGCAGTTTAAGGATGGAACAGTATGGCTACACCTTC; d_gene: .; j_gene: TRBJ1-2; len: 14; abundance: .; v_gene: TRBV27
CDR3aa: CASRPTSGVSYEQYF; CDR3nt: TGTGCCAGTAGGCCGACTAGCGGGGTCTCCTACGAGCAGTACTTC; d_gene: TRBD2; j_gene: TRBJ2-7; len: 15; abundance: .; v_gene: TRBV19
CDR3aa: CASSPMGGSSYEQYF; CDR3nt: TGTGCCAGCAGCCCCATGGGCGGCTCCTCCTACGAGCAGTACTTC; d_gene: .; j_gene: TRBJ2-7; len: 15; abundance: once; v_gene: TRBV5-6
CDR3aa: CASSSNLGTGTNTEAFF; CDR3nt: TGTGCCAGCAGCTCGAACCTCGGGACAGGGACGAACACTGAAGCTTTCTTT; d_gene: TRBD1; j_gene: TRBJ1-1; len: 17; abundance: .; v_gene: TRBV11-2
CDR3aa: CASSSAVTRGVREQFF; CDR3nt: TGCGCCAGCAGCTCTGCGGTCACTAGGGGGGTGCGTGAGCAGTTCTTC; d_gene: .; j_gene: TRBJ2-1; len: 16; abundance: .; v_gene: TRBV5-1
CDR3aa: CASSLSIRMSGGYTF; CDR3nt: TGTGCCAGCAGTTTATCGATCAGGATGAGTGGTGGCTACACCTTC; d_gene: .; j_gene: TRBJ1-2; len: 15; abundance: .; v_gene: TRBV27
CDR3aa: CASSPPPLAGAGYTF; CDR3nt: TGTGCCAGCTCACCACCTCCACTGGCAGGGGCTGGCTACACCTTC; d_gene: .; j_gene: TRBJ1-2; len: 15; abundance: .; v_gene: TRBV18
CDR3aa: CASSLAGYNEQFF; CDR3nt: TGTGCCAGCAGTCTAGCGGGGTACAATGAGCAGTTCTTC; d_gene: TRBD2; j_gene: TRBJ2-1; len: 13; abundance: .; v_gene: TRBV11-2
CDR3aa: CASSQEEGRETQYF; CDR3nt: TGCGCCAGCAGCCAAGAAGAGGGCCGGGAGACCCAGTACTTC; d_gene: .; j_gene: TRBJ2-5; len: 14; abundance: .; v_gene: TRBV4-1
CDR3aa: CASSSWDRGPETQYF; CDR3nt: TGTGCCAGCAGCTCCTGGGACAGGGGTCCAGAGACCCAGTACTTC; d_gene: TRBD1; j_gene: TRBJ2-5; len: 15; abundance: .; v_gene: TRBV11-3
CDR3aa: CASRTGRAGGPYNEQFF; CDR3nt: TGTGCAAGTCGGACAGGGCGGGCGGGAGGGCCGTACAATGAGCAGTTCTTC; d_gene: .; j_gene: TRBJ2-1; len: 17; abundance: .; v_gene: TRBV12-2
CDR3aa: CASRLSGAGFEKLFF; CDR3nt: TGTGCCAGCAGACTCTCGGGGGCAGGGTTTGAAAAACTGTTTTTT; d_gene: .; j_gene: TRBJ1-4; len: 15; abundance: .; v_gene: TRBV6-1
CDR3aa: CASSASGTYYGYTF; CDR3nt: TGTGCCAGTAGTGCCTCCGGGACATACTATGGCTACACCTTC; d_gene: .; j_gene: TRBJ1-2; len: 14; abundance: .; v_gene: TRBV19
CDR3aa: CASSTLAGGANIQYF; CDR3nt: TGTGCCAGTAGTACCTTAGCGGGAGGTGCGAACATTCAGTACTTC; d_gene: TRBD2; j_gene: TRBJ2-4; len: 15; abundance: .; v_gene: TRBV19
CDR3aa: CASSQVGSGANVLTF; CDR3nt: TGCGCCAGCAGCCAAGTAGGCTCTGGGGCCAACGTCCTGACTTTC; d_gene: .; j_gene: TRBJ2-6; len: 15; abundance: .; v_gene: TRBV4-3
CDR3aa: CAWSVTWGQGVYEQYF; CDR3nt: TGTGCCTGGAGTGTAACGTGGGGACAGGGGGTCTACGAGCAGTACTTC; d_gene: TRBD1; j_gene: TRBJ2-7; len: 16; abundance: .; v_gene: TRBV30
CDR3aa: CASSLVGGSGANVLTF; CDR3nt: TGCGCCAGCAGCTTGGTGGGCGGATCTGGGGCCAACGTCCTGACTTTC; d_gene: .; j_gene: TRBJ2-6; len: 16; abundance: .; v_gene: TRBV5-1
CDR3aa: CASSLVRVSEQYF; CDR3nt: TGCGCCAGCAGCTTGGTCAGGGTCTCCGAGCAGTACTTC; d_gene: .; j_gene: TRBJ2-7; len: 13; abundance: .; v_gene: TRBV5-1
CDR3aa: CAIETYNEKLFF; CDR3nt: TGTGCCATCGAGACATATAATGAAAAACTGTTTTTT; d_gene: .; j_gene: TRBJ1-4; len: 12; abundance: .; v_gene: TRBV10-3
CDR3aa: CASNRLAGETGELFF; CDR3nt: TGTGCCAGCAATCGACTAGCGGGAGAAACCGGGGAGCTGTTTTTT; d_gene: TRBD2; j_gene: TRBJ2-2; len: 15; abundance: .; v_gene: TRBV2